One sample yielded the 5 T cell receptor beta chains listed below, sequenced in a study of breast tumors, draining lymph nodes, adjacent tissues. Samples came from axillary lymph nodes draining the breast cancer. MiXCR, run by TCRdb on the multiplex PCR reads, gives a single entry per CDR3 protein. The sample contains more than 85,000 distinct CDR3 sequences, approximately 22% of which appear only once. Sequenced sample: axillary lymph node tissue. The receptors here all came from a female donor with breast cancer. Some clones in this sample may be carry-over from other donors' samples.

This clonotype was seen once. With a much larger clone just one base away, this may be a read error. The chain has TRBV3-1 and TRBJ2-5; D call uncertain. CDR1 is LGHDT, CDR2 YNNKEL, per germline (reference sequence). The germline V and J ends were trimmed by 4 bases and 1 base, with 1 base remaining between them. This CDR3 region has 11 residues. The CDR3 DNA is TGTGCCAGCAGCCCCCAAGAGACCCAGTACTTC. Translating it yields CASSPQETQYF.

This clonotype was seen at least ten times. The chain is built from TRBV20-1 and TRBJ1-6; D might be TRBD1 (5 bases). The CDR3 is 14 amino acids. V lost 4 bases to trimming and J lost 9 bases, with 16 bases between them. The germline V gene has CDR1 DFQATT and CDR2 SNEGSKA (reference sequence). The CDR3 loop is CSATVGPGGSPLHF. CDR3 nucleotide sequence: TGCAGTGCTACTGTCGGGCCTGGGGGTTCACCCCTCCACTTT.

This clonotype is termed medium-sized. The rearrangement uses TRBV7-9 and TRBJ2-5, with 8 bases that match TRBD2. Germline CDR1 and CDR2: SEHNR and FQNEAQ (reference sequence). V was clipped by 5 bases and J by 2 bases; unmatched bases: 4. The CDR3 has 14 amino acids. Written as DNA, the CDR3 is TGTGCCAGCAGCGGAACTAGCGGACAAGAGACCCAGTACTTC. Amino acids: CASSGTSGQETQYF.

The chain joins TRBV28 to TRBJ2-4; D may correspond to TRBD1 or TRBD2 (5 bases each). CDR1 is MDHEN and CDR2 is SYDVKM in the germline V gene. CDR3 length: 13 amino acids. V shed 2 bases and J shed 3 bases, with 5 bases lying between them. The CDR3 protein is CASSLGGKNIQYF. The CDR3 bases are TGTGCCAGCAGTTTAGGGGGCAAAAACATTCAGTACTTC.

The chain employs TRBV28 and TRBJ2-4, with D unresolved. Trimming removed 5 bases from V and 1 base from J, with 12 bases in between. The V gene's germline CDR1 is MDHEN and CDR2 SYDVKM. The CDR3 is made up of 15 amino acids. The CDR3 nucleotides are TGTGCCAGCAGTGGGTGGTCGGAGGCCAAAAACATTCAGTACTTC. Translation gives CASSGWSEAKNIQYF.